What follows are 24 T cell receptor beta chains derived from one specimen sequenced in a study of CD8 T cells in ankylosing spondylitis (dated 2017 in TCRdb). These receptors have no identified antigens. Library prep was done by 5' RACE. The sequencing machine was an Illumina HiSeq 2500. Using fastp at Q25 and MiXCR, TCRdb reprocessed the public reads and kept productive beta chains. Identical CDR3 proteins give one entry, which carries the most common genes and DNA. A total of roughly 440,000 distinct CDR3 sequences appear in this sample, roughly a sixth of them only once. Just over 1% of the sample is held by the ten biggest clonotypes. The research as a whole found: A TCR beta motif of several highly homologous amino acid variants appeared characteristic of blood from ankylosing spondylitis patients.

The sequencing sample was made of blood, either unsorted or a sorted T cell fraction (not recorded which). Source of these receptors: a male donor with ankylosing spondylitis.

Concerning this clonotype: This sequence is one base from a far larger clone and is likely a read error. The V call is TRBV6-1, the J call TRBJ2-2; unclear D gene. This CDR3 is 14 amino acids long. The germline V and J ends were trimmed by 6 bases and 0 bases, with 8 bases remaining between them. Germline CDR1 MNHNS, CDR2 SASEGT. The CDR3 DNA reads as TGTGCCAGCAGCCTCCACGCGAACACCGGGGAGCTGTTTTTT. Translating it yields CASSLHANTGELFF.

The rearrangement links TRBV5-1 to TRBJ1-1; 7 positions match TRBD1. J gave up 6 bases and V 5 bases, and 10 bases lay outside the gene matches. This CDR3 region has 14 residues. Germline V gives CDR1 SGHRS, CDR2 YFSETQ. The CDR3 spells CASRNQTGMSEAFF. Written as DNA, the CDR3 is TGCGCCAGCAGGAATCAGACAGGGATGTCTGAAGCTTTCTTT.

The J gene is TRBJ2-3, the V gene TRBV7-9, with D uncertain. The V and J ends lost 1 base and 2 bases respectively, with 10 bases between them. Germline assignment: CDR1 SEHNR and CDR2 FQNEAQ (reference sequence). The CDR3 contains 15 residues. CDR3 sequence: CASSLVVGSTDTQYF. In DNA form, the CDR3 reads TGTGCCAGCAGCTTAGTGGTAGGTTCCACAGATACGCAGTATTTT.

The CDR3 loop is CAWTSGGPNTGELFF. The DNA of the CDR3 is TGTGCCTGGACTAGCGGGGGCCCGAACACCGGGGAGCTGTTTTTT. The rearrangement uses TRBV30 and TRBJ2-2; 10 nucleotides agree with TRBD2. In germline, CDR1 is GTSNPN, CDR2 SVGIG (reference sequence). V was pared by 4 bases and J by 0 bases, with 2 bases of the junction left unmatched. The CDR3 runs 15 residues.

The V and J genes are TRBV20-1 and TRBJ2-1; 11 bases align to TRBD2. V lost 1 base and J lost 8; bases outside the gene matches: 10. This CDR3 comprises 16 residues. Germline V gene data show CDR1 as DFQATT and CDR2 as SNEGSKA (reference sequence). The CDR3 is CSARGPLAGGGDEQFF. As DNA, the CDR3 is TGCAGTGCTAGAGGTCCTCTAGCGGGGGGTGGCGATGAGCAGTTCTTC.

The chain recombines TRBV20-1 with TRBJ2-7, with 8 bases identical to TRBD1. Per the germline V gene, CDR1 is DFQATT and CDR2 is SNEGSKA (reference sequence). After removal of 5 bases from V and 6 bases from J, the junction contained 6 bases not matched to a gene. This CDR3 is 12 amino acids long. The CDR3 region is CSAPGTGREQYF. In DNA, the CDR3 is TGCAGTGCTCCCGGGACAGGACGCGAGCAGTACTTC.

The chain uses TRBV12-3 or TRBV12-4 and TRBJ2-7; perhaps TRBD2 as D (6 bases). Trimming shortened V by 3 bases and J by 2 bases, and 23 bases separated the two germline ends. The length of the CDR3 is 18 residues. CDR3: CASSLRQKVGGRTYEQYF. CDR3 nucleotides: TGTGCCAGCAGTTTGAGGCAGAAGGTCGGAGGGAGGACCTACGAGCAGTACTTC.

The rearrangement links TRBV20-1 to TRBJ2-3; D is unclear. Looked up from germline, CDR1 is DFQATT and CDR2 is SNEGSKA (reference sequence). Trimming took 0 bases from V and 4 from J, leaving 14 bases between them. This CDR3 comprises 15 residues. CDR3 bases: TGCAGTGCTAGAGATCGCCTAGGTAGGGCAGATACGCAGTATTTT. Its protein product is CSARDRLGRADTQYF.

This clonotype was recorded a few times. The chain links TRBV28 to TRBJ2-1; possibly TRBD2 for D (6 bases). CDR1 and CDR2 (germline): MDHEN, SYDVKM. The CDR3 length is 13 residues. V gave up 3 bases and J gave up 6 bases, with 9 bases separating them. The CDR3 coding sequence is TGTGCCAGCAGTTTTGTCGGGAGCAATGAGCAGTTCTTC. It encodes CASSFVGSNEQFF. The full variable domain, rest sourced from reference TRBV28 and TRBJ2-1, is DVKVTQSSRYLVKRTGEKVFLECVQDMDHENMFWYRQDPGLGLRLIYFSYDVKMKEKGDIPEGYSVSREKKERFSLILESASTNQTSMYLCASSFVGSNEQFFGPGTRLTVL.

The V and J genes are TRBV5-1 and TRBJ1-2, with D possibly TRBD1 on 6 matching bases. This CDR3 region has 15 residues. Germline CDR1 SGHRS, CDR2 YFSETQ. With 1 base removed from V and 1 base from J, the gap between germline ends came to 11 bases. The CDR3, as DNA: TGCGCCAGCAGCTTGACCAGGGGCCATAACTATGGCTACACCTTC. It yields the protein CASSLTRGHNYGYTF.

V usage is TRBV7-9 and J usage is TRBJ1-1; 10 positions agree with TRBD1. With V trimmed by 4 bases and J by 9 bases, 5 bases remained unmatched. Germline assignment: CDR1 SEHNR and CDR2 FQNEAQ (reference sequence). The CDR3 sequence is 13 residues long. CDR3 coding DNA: TGTGCCAGCAGCTACGGACAGGGGGACAAAGCTTTCTTT. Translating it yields CASSYGQGDKAFF.

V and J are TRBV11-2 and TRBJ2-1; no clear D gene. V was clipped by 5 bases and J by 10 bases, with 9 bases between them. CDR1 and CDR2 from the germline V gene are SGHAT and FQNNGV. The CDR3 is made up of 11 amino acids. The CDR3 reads CASSPTAEQFF. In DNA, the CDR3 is TGTGCCAGCAGCCCTACGGCCGAGCAGTTCTTC.

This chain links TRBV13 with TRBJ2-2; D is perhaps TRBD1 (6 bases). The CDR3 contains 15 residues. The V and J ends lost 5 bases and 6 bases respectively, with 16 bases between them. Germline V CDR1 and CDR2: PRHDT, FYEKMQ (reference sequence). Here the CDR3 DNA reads TGTGCCAGCAGCAGACGACGTCAGGGGTCCGGGGAGCTGTTTTTT. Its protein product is CASSRRRQGSGELFF.

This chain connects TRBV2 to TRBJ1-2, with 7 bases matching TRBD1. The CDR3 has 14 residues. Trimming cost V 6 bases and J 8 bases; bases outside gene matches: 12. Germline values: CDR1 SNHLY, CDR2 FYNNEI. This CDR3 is CASRGDSALWGYTF. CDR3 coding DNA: TGTGCCAGCAGAGGGGACAGTGCTCTATGGGGCTACACCTTC.

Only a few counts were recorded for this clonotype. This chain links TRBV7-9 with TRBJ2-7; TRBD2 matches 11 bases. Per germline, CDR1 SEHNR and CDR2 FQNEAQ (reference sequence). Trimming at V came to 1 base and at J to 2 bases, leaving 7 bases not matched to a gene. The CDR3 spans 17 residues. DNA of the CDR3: TGTGCCAGCAGCTTAGTGTTCGGTAGCGGGGGGGCCTACGAGCAGTACTTC. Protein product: CASSLVFGSGGAYEQYF.

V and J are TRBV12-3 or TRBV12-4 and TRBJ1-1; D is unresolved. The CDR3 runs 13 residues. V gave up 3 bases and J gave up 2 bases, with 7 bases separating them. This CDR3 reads CASSLRSNTEAFF. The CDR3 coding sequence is TGTGCCAGCAGTTTGAGGAGCAACACTGAAGCTTTCTTT.

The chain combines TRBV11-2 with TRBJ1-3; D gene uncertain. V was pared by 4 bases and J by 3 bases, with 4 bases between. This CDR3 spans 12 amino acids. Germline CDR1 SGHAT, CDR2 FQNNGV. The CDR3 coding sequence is TGTGCCAGCAGCTCTGGTGGAAACACCATATATTTT. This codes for CASSSGGNTIYF.

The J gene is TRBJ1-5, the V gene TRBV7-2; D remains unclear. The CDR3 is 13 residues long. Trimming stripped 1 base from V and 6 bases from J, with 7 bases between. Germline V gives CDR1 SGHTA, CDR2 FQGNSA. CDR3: CASSLGMAQPQHF. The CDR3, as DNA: TGTGCCAGCAGCTTAGGGATGGCTCAGCCCCAGCATTTT.

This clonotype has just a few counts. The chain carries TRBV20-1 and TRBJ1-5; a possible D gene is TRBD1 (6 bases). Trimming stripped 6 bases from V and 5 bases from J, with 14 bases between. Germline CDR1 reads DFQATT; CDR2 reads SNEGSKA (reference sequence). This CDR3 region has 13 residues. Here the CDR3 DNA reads TGCAGTGCCACCCAGGGGACTGATCAGCCCCAGCATTTT. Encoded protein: CSATQGTDQPQHF.

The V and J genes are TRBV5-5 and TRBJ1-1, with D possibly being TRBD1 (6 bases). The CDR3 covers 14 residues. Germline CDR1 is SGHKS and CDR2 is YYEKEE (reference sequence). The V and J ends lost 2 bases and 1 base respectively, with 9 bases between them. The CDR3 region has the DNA TGTGCCAGCAGCTTTGCAGGGGAGAACACTGAAGCTTTCTTT. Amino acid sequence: CASSFAGENTEAFF.

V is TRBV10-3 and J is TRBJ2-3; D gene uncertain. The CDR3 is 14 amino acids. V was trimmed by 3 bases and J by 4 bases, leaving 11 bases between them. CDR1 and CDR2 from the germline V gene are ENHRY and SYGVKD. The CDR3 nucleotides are TGTGCCATCAGTGAATCGACACAAGCAGATACGCAGTATTTT. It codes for CAISESTQADTQYF.

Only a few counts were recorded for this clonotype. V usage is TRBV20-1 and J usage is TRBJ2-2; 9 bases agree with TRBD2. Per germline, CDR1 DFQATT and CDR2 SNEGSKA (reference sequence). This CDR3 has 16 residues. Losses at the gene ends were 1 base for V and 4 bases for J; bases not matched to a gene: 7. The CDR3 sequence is CSARGGGRVSTGELFF. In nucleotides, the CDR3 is TGCAGTGCTAGAGGGGGCGGGAGGGTCTCCACCGGGGAGCTGTTTTTT.

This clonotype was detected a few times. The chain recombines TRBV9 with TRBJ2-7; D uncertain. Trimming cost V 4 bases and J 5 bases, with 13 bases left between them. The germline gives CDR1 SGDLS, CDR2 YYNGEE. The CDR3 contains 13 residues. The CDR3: CASSTRTADEQYF. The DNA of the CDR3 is TGTGCCAGCAGCACAAGGACGGCTGACGAGCAGTACTTC.

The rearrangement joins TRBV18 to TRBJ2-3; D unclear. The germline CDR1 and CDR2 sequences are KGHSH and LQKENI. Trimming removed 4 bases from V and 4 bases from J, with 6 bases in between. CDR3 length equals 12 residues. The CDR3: CASSRFSDTQYF. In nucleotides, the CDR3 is TGTGCCAGCTCACGTTTCTCAGATACGCAGTATTTT. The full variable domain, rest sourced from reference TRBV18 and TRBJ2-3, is NAGVMQNPRHLVRRRGQEARLRCSPMKGHSHVYWYRQLPEEGLKFMVYLQKENIIDESGMPKERFSAEFPKEGPSILRIQQVVRGDSAAYFCASSRFSDTQYFGPGTRLTVL.